The source of this TCR beta chain is a study of CXCR3-negative and CXCR3-positive naive CD8 T cells. The authors made the TRB cDNA libraries by 5' RACE using UMI labels. TCRdb reprocessed the 5' RACE reads and keeps a single row for each CDR3 protein, giving no DNA. Its clone listing holds about 48,000 distinct CDR3 sequences. Per germline, CDR1 SGHTA and CDR2 FQGTGA. This CDR3 has 15 amino acids. Sequencing used memory CD8+ T cells from blood. The clonotype was recovered from a human donor in good health. Some clones in this sample may be carry-over from other donors' samples. The chain joins TRBV7-3 to TRBJ2-1; the D call of TRBD2 rests on TCRdb alone, since no DNA is present to check it. CDR3 sequence: CASSASGGPSDEQFF.